The T cell receptor beta chain described here comes from a study of radiotherapy plus CTLA-4 blockade in lung cancer (dated by TCRdb to the late 2010s). The study in broad terms: Among the enrolled patients, about 19% had an objective response, and less than 40% reached disease control. Overall study outcomes, separate from this receptor: TCR clones derived from tumors expanded in peripheral blood after treatment with radiotherapy and ipilimumab. The strongest predictors of response were reported to be early dynamic shifts in blood T cell clones along with a rise in serum interferon-beta following radiation.

Focal radiation therapy combined with CTLA-4 blockade (ipilimumab) was tested in patients with chemo-refractory metastatic non-small-cell lung cancer. The library was produced with the immunoSEQ multiplex PCR assay. Sourced from immuneACCESS, this table was stored by TCRdb with only in-frame sequences that have V and J called. A share of the clones is absent; for the studies checked, an unresolved V gene accounts for under half, and the remainder has no known explanation. Present in this sample are nearly 15,000 clones, around 70% of which were seen just once. The ten most abundant clones make up less than 70% of the sample. In regard to this clone: This clone's antigen is unknown. Nothing much larger sits one base from this clone, and base qualities are not available.

Specimen: peripheral blood, collected from a patient treated with radiotherapy plus ipilimumab. This receptor was taken from a human donor with non-small cell lung cancer whose response to radiotherapy plus ipilimumab could not be evaluated.

This receptor has the CDR3 CASRLDRGSGNTIYF. The nucleotide sequence is TGTGCCAGCAGACTTGACAGGGGGTCAGGAAACACCATATATTTT. The rearranged chain carries TRBV7-9 and TRBJ1-3, and 9 junctional nucleotides match TRBD1. Based on the germline V gene (reference sequence), the CDR1 and CDR2 sequences are SEHNR and FQNEAQ. V lost 6 bases and J lost 4 bases, and the count of bases not matched to a germline gene is 7. CDR3 length: 15 amino acids, cysteine to phenylalanine. Kept here is only the CDR3 DNA, which spans 45 bases and is read in frame from base 1. Full variable domain (CDR3 extended with the reference TRBV7-9 and TRBJ1-3 proteins): DTGVSQNPRHKITKRGQNVTFRCDPISEHNRLYWYRQTLGQGPEFLTYFQNEAQLEKSRLLSDRFSAERPKGSFSTLEIQRTEQGDSAMYLCASRLDRGSGNTIYFGEGSWLTVV.